Listed below are T cell receptor beta chains from one sample, sequenced in a study of Ad26.COV2.S vaccination and SARS-CoV-2 variants. Generated by immunoSEQ multiplex PCR, the TCRdb table keeps only in-frame clones and is missing some. The table lists a few hundred thousand clones, roughly 90% of them singletons, with around 3.6% in the top ten. The sequencing used peripheral blood, collected in a trial of Ad26.COV2.S vaccine versus placebo. These receptor sequences come from a person aged 18-65 years who received the Ad26.COV2.S COVID-19 vaccine or a placebo. Both conserved end residues are part of each CDR3.

j_call: TRBJ2-5
v_call: TRBV27
cdr3_aa: CASSLTSGGQKTQYF

j_call: TRBJ1-6
v_call: TRBV4-1
cdr3_aa: CASSQVGQSPLHF

j_call: TRBJ2-3
v_call: TRBV27
cdr3_aa: CASSVASGSTDTQYF

j_call: TRBJ2-5
v_call: TRBV19
cdr3_aa: CASSIMGFQETQYF

j_call: TRBJ1-3
v_call: TRBV28
cdr3_aa: CASSPRTVSSGNTIYF

j_call: TRBJ2-5
v_call: TRBV5-1
cdr3_aa: CASNLNRGETQYF

j_call: TRBJ2-7
v_call: TRBV5-1
cdr3_aa: CASSLQGGASDEQYF

j_call: TRBJ2-3
v_call: TRBV7-7
cdr3_aa: CASSSGLGGGASTDTQYF

j_call: TRBJ1-2
v_call: TRBV7-9
cdr3_aa: CASSLAFRGYTF

j_call: TRBJ2-3
v_call: TRBV4-2
cdr3_aa: CASSQVGTSTDTQYF

j_call: TRBJ2-2
v_call: TRBV5-1
cdr3_aa: CASSPGGTGNTGELFF

j_call: TRBJ1-2
v_call: TRBV5-1
cdr3_aa: CASSPQGAMGYTF

j_call: TRBJ2-5
v_call: TRBV3-1/TRBV3-2
cdr3_aa: CASSQEPSGVVQTQYF

j_call: TRBJ2-5
v_call: TRBV24-1
cdr3_aa: CATSERERGQQETQYF

j_call: TRBJ1-5
v_call: TRBV6-6
cdr3_aa: CASSTGGGQPQHF

j_call: TRBJ2-6
v_call: TRBV29-1
cdr3_aa: CSIQGAADGANVLTF

j_call: TRBJ1-5
v_call: TRBV5-1
cdr3_aa: CASSLEPGGGQPQHF